This T cell receptor beta chain was obtained from a study of blood T cells in healthy people across ages. The study, taken as a whole, reports: Significant beta diversity loss was already apparent by age approximately 42, declining roughly linearly. Researchers deemed the diversity estimates from one million T cells underestimates. Both naive CD4+ cell counts and diversity were greater in long-lived donors than in aged donors.

In this sample, this clonotype turned up a few times. What it binds is not known. The authors ran a second PCR of about 7 to 11 cycles using a sample-barcoded 5' primer and a J-beta primer mix. Every cDNA molecule carried a tag from a template-switch adaptor bearing 12 random nucleotides. TCRdb re-called the 5' RACE reads with MiXCR, one entry per CDR3 protein. The sample lists about 280,000 distinct CDR3 sequences, 25% to 30% occurring once. The V gene end was trimmed by 6 bases and the J gene end by 3 bases; junction bases not matched to a gene: 7. The CDR3 spans 15 residues. Germline CDR1 is DFQATT and CDR2 is SNEGSKA (reference sequence).

This chain joins TRBV20-1 and TRBJ2-5; 13 bases match TRBD2. Sequencing used blood. This clonotype was sampled from an older woman in good health. The CDR3 DNA reads TGCAGTGCCGAACGGACTAGCGGGAGTGAAGAGACCCAGTACTTC. Residues: CSAERTSGSEETQYF.